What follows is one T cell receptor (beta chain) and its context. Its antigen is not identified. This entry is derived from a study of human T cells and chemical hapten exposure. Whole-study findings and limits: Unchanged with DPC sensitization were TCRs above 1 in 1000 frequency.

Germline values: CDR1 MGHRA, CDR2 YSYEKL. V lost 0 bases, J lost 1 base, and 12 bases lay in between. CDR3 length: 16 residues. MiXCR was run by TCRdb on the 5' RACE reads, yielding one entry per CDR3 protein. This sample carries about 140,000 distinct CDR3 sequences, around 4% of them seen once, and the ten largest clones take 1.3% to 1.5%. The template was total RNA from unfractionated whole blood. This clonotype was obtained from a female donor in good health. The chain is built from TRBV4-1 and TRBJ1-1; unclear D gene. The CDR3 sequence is CASSQEGSNRNTEAFF. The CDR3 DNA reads TGCGCCAGCAGCCAAGAAGGTAGTAACAGGAACACTGAAGCTTTCTTT.